The present T cell receptor (beta chain) was sequenced within a study of CD4 and CD8 cells across lung adenocarcinoma regions. Points on this clonotype: One end of the junction varies from germline; a read error may be responsible.

Localized lung adenocarcinoma, a non-small cell lung cancer, affected the donors. One entry per CDR3 protein, called by TCRdb with MiXCR from the PCR reads. The sample carries just over 20,000 distinct CDR3 sequences, roughly half recorded once. The source is a female donor with lung adenocarcinoma. The CD4 and CD8 labels of this study may be unreliable. Source material: CD8+ T cells from the center of a lung tumor.

This CDR3 is CASSSELRAKNMQYF. CDR3 in DNA: TGTGCCAGCAGTTCGGAGCTGAGAGCCAAAAACATGCAGTACTTC. This chain uses TRBV12-3 or TRBV12-4 with TRBJ2-4; D is ambiguous. CDR3 length: 15 amino acids.